The 21 T cell receptor beta chains presented below share a single source sample, sequenced in a study of cytomegalovirus exposure and HLA in healthy donors (dated 2017 in TCRdb). Libraries were constructed by the immunoSEQ multiplex PCR assay. For the multiplex PCR, a mixture combining 60 forward primers for TCR Vbeta segments and 13 reverse primers for TCR Jbeta segments was used. Entries here come from immuneACCESS through TCRdb and include only in-frame sequences with V and J called. Some clones fail to appear in such tables; in the studies checked, an unresolved V gene covers under half of the shortfall, and the cause of the remainder is unknown. This sample comprises 90,000 to 100,000 clones, approximately 71% of them detected only once. In total, the top ten clones hold 2.7% of the sample. Sample: PBMCs. These receptors all stem from a man aged 50-60 years in good health and CMV-seronegative.

The chain combines TRBV2 with TRBJ1-2; 8 bases line up with TRBD1. There are 17 residues in the CDR3. J lost 4 bases, V lost 5 bases, and 15 bases had no gene match. The V gene's germline CDR1 is SNHLY and CDR2 FYNNEI. This CDR3 reads CASSSPRQGTITYGYTF. The CDR3 coding sequence is TGTGCCAGCAGTAGTCCCCGACAGGGGACGATCACCTATGGCTACACCTTC.

Concerning this clone itself: Lacking the conserved final phenylalanine or tryptophan, this CDR3 likely reflects a read error. The V and J genes are TRBV4-2 and TRBJ1-5, with 10 nucleotides matching TRBD1. The germline V gene has CDR1 LGHNA and CDR2 YNFKEQ. The CDR3 loop spans 14 amino acids. V lost 4 bases, J lost 5 bases, and 2 bases stayed unmatched. The CDR3 sequence: CASSPDRGHQPQHV. CDR3 nucleotide sequence: TGTGCCAGCAGCCCCGACAGGGGGCATCAGCCCCAGCATGTT.

Only a few counts were recorded for this clone. This chain links TRBV5-1 with TRBJ2-5; 9 positions match TRBD1. The CDR3 contains 17 residues. Germline V lookup: CDR1 SGHRS, CDR2 YFSETQ. V was pared by 4 bases and J by 4 bases, with 14 bases of the junction left unmatched. This CDR3 is CASSVNPQQGAGETQYF. The CDR3 DNA reads TGCGCCAGCAGCGTAAACCCTCAACAGGGGGCGGGAGAGACCCAGTACTTC.

In its sample, this clone was seen once. The chain carries TRBV9 and TRBJ1-5; D remains unclear. Germline CDR1 SGDLS, CDR2 YYNGEE. CDR3 size: 11 residues. V was trimmed by 5 bases and J by 9 bases, leaving 9 bases between them. The DNA for the CDR3 is TGTGCCAGCAGACCAGGCGCGCCCCAGCATTTT. Amino acid sequence: CASRPGAPQHF.

The chain uses TRBV7-9 and TRBJ2-2; D gene unclear. V was clipped by 1 base and J by 4 bases, with 10 bases between them. Looked up from germline, CDR1 is SEHNR and CDR2 is FQNEAQ (reference sequence). The CDR3 sequence is 15 residues long. The CDR3 DNA reads TGTGCCAGCAGCTTAGGCCCTCGAGGCACCGGGGAGCTGTTTTTT. It encodes CASSLGPRGTGELFF.

CDR3 protein: CASSQDRVDEQFF. The CDR3 DNA is TGTGCCAGCAGCCAGGACAGGGTCGATGAGCAGTTCTTC. The V and J genes are TRBV4-2 and TRBJ2-1, with 8 bases fitting TRBD1. Germline-derived CDR1 and CDR2 are LGHNA and YNFKEQ. V shed 3 bases, J shed 8 bases, and the junction held 3 bases outside the gene matches. This CDR3 comprises 13 residues.

The J gene is TRBJ1-4, the V gene TRBV4-1, with TRBD1 matching over 9 bases. Germline CDR1 and CDR2: MGHRA and YSYEKL. The length of the CDR3 is 16 residues. The J segment lost 6 bases and the V segment lost 2 bases, leaving 7 bases of the junction unmatched. The CDR3 DNA reads as TGCGCCAGCAGCCAATCTCCGGGACAGGGATATGAAAAACTGTTTTTT. Protein product: CASSQSPGQGYEKLFF.

The gene calls are TRBV18 and TRBJ2-3; 8 bases agree with TRBD2. The J segment lost 0 bases and the V segment lost 5 bases, leaving 4 bases of the junction unmatched. CDR3 length: 15 residues. Looked up from germline, CDR1 is KGHSH and CDR2 is LQKENI. CDR3 coding DNA: TGTGCCAGCTCATCCCGACTAGCGAGCACAGATACGCAGTATTTT. As protein: CASSSRLASTDTQYF.

The chain recombines TRBV4-2 with TRBJ2-1; the match to TRBD2 covers 7 bases. Germline trimming cut 5 bases from V and 8 bases from J; bases unmatched to any gene: 6. The CDR3 length is 13 residues. Germline V lookup: CDR1 LGHNA, CDR2 YNFKEQ. DNA for the CDR3: TGTGCCAGCAGCGCGGGGGATGGCCATGAGCAGTTCTTC. This encodes CASSAGDGHEQFF.

The chain employs TRBV6-5 and TRBJ1-2; TRBD1 is a possible D gene (6 bases). This CDR3 has 14 residues. Germline V gene lookup returns CDR1 MNHEY and CDR2 SVGAGI. V lost 5 bases to trimming and J lost 8 bases, with 18 bases between them. The CDR3 DNA reads as TGTGCCAGCAGTGCGGACAGAGATCAATGGGGCTACACCTTC. As protein: CASSADRDQWGYTF.

The V and J genes are TRBV25-1 and TRBJ1-2; D unresolved. This CDR3 comprises 16 residues. V was cut by 6 bases and J by 0 bases, with 17 bases left in between. CDR1 and CDR2 (germline): MGHDK, SYGVNS. The CDR3 reads CASSGAGSIANYGYTF. The CDR3 coding sequence is TGTGCCAGCAGCGGTGCCGGGTCGATAGCTAACTATGGCTACACCTTC.

The CDR3, as DNA: TGCAGCGTGAGGCGGGGGGCCTTTGAGCAGTTCTTC. Translating gives CSVRRGAFEQFF. This sequence joins TRBV29-1 and TRBJ2-1; the match to TRBD2 covers 8 bases. The J segment lost 9 bases and the V segment lost 6 bases, leaving 7 bases of the junction unmatched. CDR3 size: 12 residues. Germline V gene sequence: CDR1 SQVTM, CDR2 ANQGSEA.

This clone was picked up a small number of times. The V gene is TRBV7-8, the J gene TRBJ1-2; 7 bases line up with TRBD1. With V trimmed by 5 bases and J by 4 bases, 7 bases remained unmatched. This CDR3 is 14 amino acids long. Germline CDR1 reads SGHVS; CDR2 reads FQNEAQ. The CDR3 region has the DNA TGTGCCAGCAGCCCGAGACAGGGCGTCTATGGCTACACCTTC. It is translated as CASSPRQGVYGYTF. The whole variable domain, filled in from reference TRBV7-8 and TRBJ1-2, reads GAGVSQSPRYKVAKRGQDVALRCDPISGHVSLFWYQQALGQGPEFLTYFQNEAQLDKSGLPSDRFFAERPEGSVSTLKIQRTQQEDSAVYLCASSPRQGVYGYTFGSGTRLTVV.

This chain uses TRBV6-6 with TRBJ1-6; D is uncertain. Germline CDR1 reads MNHNY; CDR2 reads SVGAGI (reference sequence). With 1 base removed from V and 8 bases from J, the gap between germline ends came to 6 bases. This CDR3 has 13 residues. CDR3 region: CASSYLQDSPLHF. The CDR3 nucleotides read TGTGCCAGCAGTTACTTGCAGGATTCACCCCTCCACTTT.

This clone is medium-sized within its sample. CDR3 nucleotide sequence: TGTGCCAGTGGGGGGGATAGCAATCAGCCCCAGCATTTT. Amino acids: CASGGDSNQPQHF. The V and J genes are TRBV2 and TRBJ1-5; D perhaps matches TRBD1 (5 bases). This CDR3 is 13 amino acids long. Germline lookup yields CDR1 SNHLY and CDR2 FYNNEI. Trimming removed 9 bases at V and 0 bases at J, with 9 bases between. Using reference TRBV2 and TRBJ1-5 for the parts outside the CDR3, the full variable domain is EPEVTQTPSHQVTQMGQEVILRCVPISNHLYFYWYRQILGQKVEFLVSFYNNEISEKSEIFDDQFSVERPDGSNFTLKIRSTKLEDSAMYFCASGGDSNQPQHFGDGTRLSIL.

The chain joins TRBV6-4 to TRBJ2-2, with 9 bases fitting TRBD2. The ends lost 6 bases at V and 6 bases at J; junction bases unmatched: 14. Germline CDR1 reads MRHNA; CDR2 reads SNTAGT. The CDR3 contains 17 residues. The CDR3 DNA reads TGTGCCAGCAGCTCCCTTCCGCTGATAGCGGGAGCCGGGGAGCTGTTTTTT. Encoded protein: CASSSLPLIAGAGELFF.

The chain is built from TRBV5-6 and TRBJ2-1; 9 nucleotides align to TRBD2. CDR3 length: 16 amino acids. Trimming removed 0 bases from V and 5 bases from J; junction bases left unmatched: 6. Germline V gene data show CDR1 as SGHDT and CDR2 as YYEEEE. The CDR3 loop is CASSLEGLAKDNEQFF. The CDR3 DNA follows: TGTGCCAGCAGCTTGGAAGGACTAGCGAAGGACAATGAGCAGTTCTTC.

The gene calls are TRBV11-2 and TRBJ2-1; 8 nucleotides agree with TRBD1. This CDR3 contains 15 residues. V shed 5 bases and J 0 bases; nucleotides not matched to a gene: 3. Germline V lookup: CDR1 SGHAT, CDR2 FQNNGV. DNA for the CDR3: TGTGCCAGCAGCCGACAGGGGAGCTCCTACAATGAGCAGTTCTTC. It yields the protein CASSRQGSSYNEQFF.

This clone is medium-sized within its sample. The gene calls are TRBV6-5 and TRBJ1-1; 7 bases line up with TRBD1. The CDR3 extends over 15 amino acids. V shed 1 base and J 1 base; nucleotides not matched to a gene: 3. CDR1 and CDR2 (germline): MNHEY, SVGAGI. DNA for the CDR3: TGTGCCAGCAGTTACTATCGGGACAGGAACACTGAAGCTTTCTTT. It encodes CASSYYRDRNTEAFF.

The chain joins TRBV19 to TRBJ2-1, with TRBD2 identical over 7 bases. This CDR3 has 13 amino acids. The trim removed 6 bases at V and 8 bases at J, leaving 7 bases unmatched. Germline loops: CDR1 LNHDA, CDR2 SQIVND (reference sequence). Here the CDR3 DNA reads TGTGCCAGTAGAACGACTAGCTCGGATGAGCAGTTCTTC. This encodes CASRTTSSDEQFF.

The chain joins TRBV25-1 to TRBJ2-7, with D tentatively TRBD2 (5 bases). The CDR3 covers 13 residues. V was trimmed by 2 bases and J by 2 bases, leaving 7 bases between them. CDR1 is MGHDK and CDR2 is SYGVNS in the germline V gene. CDR3 nucleotide sequence: TGTGCCAGCAGTGAACCGGGGACCTACGAGCAGTACTTC. Translated, it gives CASSEPGTYEQYF.